These 17 T cell receptor beta chains were all obtained from the same sample, sequenced in a study of shared clonotypes between healthy human individuals. This table comes from immunoSEQ multiplex PCR, and its TCRdb copy is limited to in-frame clones, with some not included. The sample lists 450,000 to 600,000 clones, more than 65% occurring once. Sequencing input: PBMCs. Every receptor here comes from a woman aged 40 to 55 in good health. Some clones in this sample may be carry-over from other donors' samples.

The J gene is TRBJ1-2, the V gene TRBV29-1; D remains ambiguous. V lost 2 bases to trimming and J lost 3 bases, with 16 bases between them. This CDR3 region has 15 residues. Germline V lookup: CDR1 SQVTM, CDR2 ANQGSEA. This CDR3 reads CSVEKVLVFYYGYTF. As DNA, the CDR3 is TGCAGCGTTGAAAAGGTCCTGGTCTTCTACTATGGCTACACCTTC. The whole variable domain, filled in from reference TRBV29-1 and TRBJ1-2, reads SAVISQKPSRDICQRGTSLTIQCQVDSQVTMMFWYRQQPGQSLTLIATANQGSEATYESGFVIDKFPISRPNLTFSTLTVSNMSPEDSSIYLCSVEKVLVFYYGYTFGSGTRLTVV.

This chain joins TRBV5-1 and TRBJ2-1; 7 positions match TRBD2. The CDR3 extends over 15 amino acids. From germline, CDR1 is SGHRS and CDR2 YFSETQ. The trim removed 1 base at V and 3 bases at J, leaving 4 bases unmatched. This CDR3 reads CASSLNRGSYNEQFF. The CDR3 DNA is TGCGCCAGCAGCTTGAATCGCGGGAGCTACAATGAGCAGTTCTTC.

Turning to this clone: At one boundary the junction diverges from the germline segment, which might be a read error. The rearrangement links TRBV7-9 to TRBJ2-7, with 8 bases fitting TRBD2. Germline CDR1 is SEHNR and CDR2 is FQNEAQ (reference sequence). The CDR3 spans 14 residues. CDR3 DNA sequence: TGTGCCAGCAGCTTAAGCGGGAGCTCCCACGAGCAGTACTTC. It is translated as CASSLSGSSHEQYF.

V is TRBV5-1 and J is TRBJ1-4, with TRBD1 identical over 8 bases. V was pared by 4 bases and J by 6 bases, with 14 bases of the junction left unmatched. The CDR3 sequence is 17 residues long. Germline CDR1 is SGHRS and CDR2 is YFSETQ. CDR3 sequence reads: CASSHRDRRVGDEKLFF. The CDR3 nucleotides are TGCGCCAGCAGCCACCGGGACAGGAGGGTGGGTGATGAAAAACTGTTTTTT.

This clone was observed a few times. J is TRBJ1-1 and V is TRBV18; possible D gene TRBD1, 6 bases. The CDR3 consists of 17 residues. Germline V gives CDR1 KGHSH, CDR2 LQKENI. V lost 3 bases and J 0 bases, leaving 17 bases between the germline ends. As DNA, the CDR3 is TGTGCCAGCTCACCGGGGACACTTGAACTCATGAACACTGAAGCTTTCTTT. This encodes CASSPGTLELMNTEAFF.

The chain recombines TRBV13 with TRBJ2-7; 7 bases agree with TRBD1. The trim removed 5 bases at V and 3 bases at J, leaving 16 bases unmatched. The germline V gene encodes CDR1 PRHDT and CDR2 FYEKMQ (reference sequence). The CDR3 spans 17 residues. DNA of the CDR3: TGTGCCAGCAGCAAGGGGGCGATGGGGGCGCGAGACTACGAGCAGTACTTC. Residues: CASSKGAMGARDYEQYF.

This chain links TRBV19 with TRBJ1-5; D perhaps matches TRBD1 (6 bases). There are 14 residues in the CDR3. The ends were cut back, 7 bases at V and 0 bases at J, with 10 bases in the middle. Germline lookup yields CDR1 LNHDA and CDR2 SQIVND (reference sequence). The CDR3 nucleotides read TGTGCCAGTACCGACAGGAATAGCAATCAGCCCCAGCATTTT. It translates to CASTDRNSNQPQHF.

The chain is built from TRBV7-3 and TRBJ2-1; TRBD2 aligns across 10 bases. The CDR3 runs to 14 residues. CDR1 SGHTA and CDR2 FQGTGA come from the germline V gene. J gave up 6 bases and V 3 bases, and 2 bases lay outside the gene matches. The CDR3 here is CASSFSGRLNEQFF. The CDR3 DNA sequence: TGTGCCAGCAGCTTTAGCGGGAGGCTCAATGAGCAGTTCTTC.

The chain combines TRBV4-1 with TRBJ2-6; D unresolved. The germline V and J ends were trimmed by 3 bases and 0 bases, with 9 bases remaining between them. This CDR3 comprises 16 residues. The germline CDR1 and CDR2 sequences are MGHRA and YSYEKL. CDR3: CASSHPSRSGANVLTF. CDR3 nucleotides: TGCGCCAGCAGCCATCCCAGCCGCTCTGGGGCCAACGTCCTGACTTTC.

A single count supports this clone. The chain is built from TRBV6-4 and TRBJ2-1; no definite D call. Germline V gene sequence: CDR1 MRHNA, CDR2 SNTAGT. CDR3 length equals 13 residues. Trimming stripped 0 bases from V and 8 bases from J, with 8 bases between. CDR3 loop: CASSDSRVHEQFF. CDR3 nucleotide sequence: TGTGCCAGCAGTGACTCGAGAGTCCATGAGCAGTTCTTC.

J is TRBJ2-5 and V is TRBV7-8; TRBD2 matches at 11 bases. With 4 bases clipped from V and 4 bases from J, the junction kept 5 bases outside the gene matches. This CDR3 is 15 amino acids long. Germline CDR1 reads SGHVS; CDR2 reads FQNEAQ. CDR3 bases: TGTGCCAGCAGCTCCTCACTAGCGGGAGTAGAGACCCAGTACTTC. Its translation is CASSSSLAGVETQYF.

The J gene is TRBJ1-1, the V gene TRBV7-9, with D unclear. V was cut by 1 base and J by 2 bases, with 8 bases left in between. Germline V CDR1 and CDR2: SEHNR, FQNEAQ (reference sequence). There are 14 residues in the CDR3. This CDR3 reads CASSLGIQNTEAFF. The CDR3 nucleotides read TGTGCCAGCAGCTTAGGGATACAAAACACTGAAGCTTTCTTT.

This clone showed up many times. The chain employs TRBV27 and TRBJ2-7; TRBD1 aligns across 7 bases. This CDR3 comprises 14 residues. Losses at the gene ends were 5 bases for V and 2 bases for J; bases not matched to a gene: 6. CDR1 and CDR2 from the germline V gene are MNHEY and SMNVEV (reference sequence). The CDR3 DNA reads as TGTGCCAGCAGTAACCGGGACAGTCCCTACGAGCAGTACTTC. This encodes CASSNRDSPYEQYF.

This clone was detected ten times or more. The V and J genes are TRBV6-4 and TRBJ2-2; tentatively, D is TRBD2 (5 bases). The ends were cut back, 2 bases at V and 7 bases at J, with 8 bases in the middle. Germline-derived CDR1 and CDR2 are MRHNA and SNTAGT. This CDR3 comprises 13 residues. As DNA, the CDR3 is TGTGCCAGCAGTGACAGGGAGAACGGGGAGCTGTTTTTT. Its translation: CASSDRENGELFF.

The chain couples TRBV5-1 to TRBJ1-2, with D tentatively TRBD1 (6 bases). Germline V gene lookup returns CDR1 SGHRS and CDR2 YFSETQ. Between the trimmed V and J ends, which lost 5 bases and 2 bases, there was a span of 10 bases. The CDR3 length is 13 residues. The CDR3 region is CASSPTGNYGYTF. The CDR3 bases are TGCGCCAGCAGTCCGACAGGAAACTATGGCTACACCTTC.

This clone occurred many times. The chain couples TRBV6-4 to TRBJ2-2; D ambiguous. Trimming removed 0 bases at V and 1 base at J, with 6 bases between. This CDR3 comprises 15 residues. Germline CDR1 reads MRHNA; CDR2 reads SNTAGT. As DNA, the CDR3 is TGTGCCAGCAGTGACTCGGCAGTGAACACCGGGGAGCTGTTTTTT. Translating gives CASSDSAVNTGELFF.

The V call is TRBV2, the J call TRBJ1-4, with D maybe TRBD1 (6 bases). From germline, CDR1 is SNHLY and CDR2 FYNNEI. Trimming left V 5 bases short and J 1 base short, with 8 bases between. CDR3 length: 14 amino acids. The CDR3 nucleotides read TGTGCCAGCAGTTTACAGGGAACTAATGAAAAACTGTTTTTT. This encodes CASSLQGTNEKLFF.